This entry concerns a single T cell receptor (beta chain). This record comes from a study of blood T cell repertoires in COVID-19. On the study more broadly: Researchers got acute and convalescent COVID-19 samples from the United States, Italy and Spain.

This CDR3 region has 17 residues. V lost 4 bases to trimming and J lost 6 bases; unmatched junction nucleotides: 12. Per germline, CDR1 LGHDT and CDR2 YNNKEL (reference sequence). TCRdb's table, derived via immunoSEQ multiplex PCR, lists solely in-frame clones and lacks some. There are roughly 100,000 clones in the sample; 70% to 90% occur only once, and 2% to 2.5% lies in the top ten. The sample consisted of peripheral blood. This clonotype was obtained from a man between 50 and 59 years old with active COVID-19. This chain connects TRBV3-1 (or the pseudogene TRBV3-2) to TRBJ2-3; 11 bases line up with TRBD2. The CDR3 DNA reads as TGTGCCAGCAGCCCGTCTAGCGGGGGGACGATTCAGGATACGCAGTATTTT. Translated, it gives CASSPSSGGTIQDTQYF.